The text below deals with one T cell receptor (beta chain). The antigen is unknown. The authors sequenced TCR beta from blood CD8+ and CD4+ T cells. Reverse transcription of roughly 0.45 to 1 ug RNA was performed with random hexamers. Amplification of TCR beta CDR3 spanned 54 Vbeta and 13 Jbeta via immunoSEQ multiplex PCR. TCRdb re-analysed the immunoSEQ multiplex PCR reads in MiXCR, keeping a single row per CDR3 protein. The data hold more than 70,000 distinct CDR3 sequences, with 91% observed a single time. The CDR3 runs 14 residues. Looked up from germline, CDR1 is LNHDA and CDR2 is SQIVND (reference sequence). V was pared by 7 bases and J by 0 bases, with 10 bases between. This sample is part of a study of CD8 T cells in Susac syndrome. Whole-study findings and limits: The study recognized that its TCR sequencing and HLA analysis covered a relatively small number of individuals.

This TCR derives from a human donor with multiple sclerosis. Sequencing input: CD8+ T cells from PBMCs. The rearrangement joins TRBV19 to TRBJ1-5; no firm D call. The CDR3 here is CASMARTSNQPQHF. The CDR3 DNA reads TGTGCCAGTATGGCCCGAACTAGCAATCAGCCCCAGCATTTT.